This section outlines one T cell receptor beta chain sequence together with its context. This clone has a count of ten or more. There is no known antigen for this receptor. The read ends 3 residues before the CDR3 terminus; that terminus is restored from the germline J gene. This specimen belongs to a study of T cell clonality in common variable immunodeficiency (dated by TCRdb to the mid-2010s). Results and caveats for the whole study, not just this receptor: According to the authors, figuring out what caused the increased clonality in CVID would require sequencing the repertoires of T cell subpopulations. Fewer TCRbeta clones were shared among CVID subjects than among healthy controls (p < 0.0001). TCRbeta clonality was higher in CVID subjects than in healthy controls (t-test p = 0.018), and the increase was most characteristic of about a third of subjects. Correlations of repertoire features with clinical complications were constrained by heterogeneity among patients within the CVID cohort. CVID TCRbeta sequences were reported to have fewer deletions and N-nucleotide insertions and to lack highly modified clones with 13 or more V deletions. Despite equal DNA input, controls averaged approximately 77,000 unique sequences per sample versus about 30,000 in CVID samples.

For sequencing, equivalent amounts of genomic DNA were input from CVID and control samples. For every sample, a 60 bp segment covering the rearranged TCRbeta CDR3 region was amplified and then sequenced. The immunoSEQ assay, a bias-corrected multiplex PCR combined with high-throughput sequencing, was used to amplify TCRbeta. On the authors' methods: Every unique nucleotide sequence counted as a clone and was annotated with V, D and J genes, copy number and frequency. Sequences were labeled productive if in frame, and non-productive if out of frame or containing stop codons. As previously described, clonality was computed from Shannon's entropy. Mean CDR3 Kyte-Doolittle hydropathy was derived from the predicted amino acid sequences of productive clones. Using the R hclust function, scaled V gene usage was clustered hierarchically with Manhattan distance and complete linkage. To assess clone sharing by CDR3 amino acid sequence, 12 repertoires per group were resampled over 100 rounds. The repertoires were searched for around 70 published EBV-specific and 200 to 300 published CMV-specific TCRbeta sequences. Analysis left out two CVID samples that produced under 10,000 sequences, so roughly 45 CVID repertoires remained. This immuneACCESS table, as held by TCRdb, lists in-frame sequences with V and J called but not all clones. Of the missing ones, under half trace to an unresolved V gene in checked studies; the others have no known cause. That table gives V, J and clone size, and the DNA gave D and trimming. The sample records 50,000 to 65,000 clones, none occurring a single time. Around 0.82% of the sample is in the top ten clones.

The CDR3 runs 15 amino acids, cysteine and phenylalanine included. The DNA covers only part of the CDR3, 36 bases in frame from base 1. Germline trimming amounts to 2 bases on V and 4 bases on J, with 8 as the count of junction bases outside the gene matches. The germline V gene (reference sequence) supplies CDR1 DFQATT and CDR2 SNEGSKA. Predominantly Caucasian heritage was noted among both the CVID patients and the healthy controls. Heparinized peripheral whole blood samples of roughly 5 to 8 ml were obtained from each donor. TCRbeta CDR3 repertoires were sequenced from genomic DNA of adults with common variable immune deficiency (CVID) and healthy adult controls. The control group was made up of about 22 healthy adult volunteers (about ten male and around 12 female) whose ages ranged from 23 to 66 years, with a mean age of approximately 37. To isolate peripheral blood mononuclear cells, diluted blood was subjected to density centrifugation over Hypaque 1077 or Ficoll-Paque. Genomic DNA was extracted from unsorted mononuclear cells by Qiagen column purification or by a centrifugation-based method.

Rearrangement joined TRBV20-1 to TRBJ2-5; 9 of the junction bases match TRBD2. The clonotype was recovered from a person between 18 and 75 years old in good health. The sequenced sample consisted of peripheral blood mononuclear cells. The CDR3 sequence is CSARMVAGVGETQYF. CDR3 DNA, as far as it was read: TGCAGTGCTAGAATGGTAGCGGGAGTGGGAGAGACC.